This TCR beta chain was profiled in a study of shared clonotypes between healthy human individuals. Deep level was the assay's run setting. TCRdb keeps only in-frame clones here, not all; method: immunoSEQ multiplex PCR. The data show roughly 1 million clones, about 76% seen once. This clone showed up just a few times. Deletions cut 10 bases from V and 4 bases from J, with 25 bases between. This CDR3 has 16 residues. CDR1 ENHRY and CDR2 SYGVKD come from the germline V gene. The gene calls are TRBV10-3 and TRBJ1-2; a possible D gene is TRBD1 (5 bases). The sequence was obtained from a man between 18 and 29 years old in good health. Sequencing used memory CD4+ T cells sorted from blood. Described subset: CD45RA-negative fraction. The chain's CDR3 is CATDPGPSKGIYGYTF. As DNA, the CDR3 is TGTGCCACCGATCCGGGACCCTCGAAGGGGATCTATGGCTACACCTTC.